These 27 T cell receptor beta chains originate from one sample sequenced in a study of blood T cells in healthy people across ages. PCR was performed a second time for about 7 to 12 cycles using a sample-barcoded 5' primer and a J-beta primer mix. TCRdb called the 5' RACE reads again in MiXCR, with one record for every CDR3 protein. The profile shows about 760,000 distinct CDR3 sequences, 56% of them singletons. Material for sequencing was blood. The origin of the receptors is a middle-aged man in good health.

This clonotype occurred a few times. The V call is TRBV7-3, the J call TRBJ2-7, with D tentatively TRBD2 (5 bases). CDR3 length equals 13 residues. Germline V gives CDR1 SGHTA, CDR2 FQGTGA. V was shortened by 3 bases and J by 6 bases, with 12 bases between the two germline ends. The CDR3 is CASSFKTSGEQYF. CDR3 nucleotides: TGTGCCAGCAGCTTCAAAACTAGTGGCGAGCAGTACTTC. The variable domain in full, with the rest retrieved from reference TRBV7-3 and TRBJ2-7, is GAGVSQTPSNKVTEKGKYVELRCDPISGHTALYWYRQSLGQGPEFLIYFQGTGAADDSGLPNDRFFAVRPEGSVSTLKIQRTERGDSAVYLCASSFKTSGEQYFGPGTRLTVT.

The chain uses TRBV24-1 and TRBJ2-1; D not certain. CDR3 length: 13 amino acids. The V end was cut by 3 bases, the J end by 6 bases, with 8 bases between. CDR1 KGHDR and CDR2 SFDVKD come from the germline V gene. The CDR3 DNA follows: TGTGCCACCAGTGATAGCAGCCCCAATGAGCAGTTCTTC. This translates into CATSDSSPNEQFF.

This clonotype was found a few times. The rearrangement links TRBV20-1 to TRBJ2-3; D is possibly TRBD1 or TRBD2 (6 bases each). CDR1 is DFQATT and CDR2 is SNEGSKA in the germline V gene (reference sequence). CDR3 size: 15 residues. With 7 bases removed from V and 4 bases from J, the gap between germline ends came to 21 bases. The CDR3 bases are TGCAGTGGTCGGTGGGGGCGGGCGGGATCAGATACGCAGTATTTT. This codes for CSGRWGRAGSDTQYF.

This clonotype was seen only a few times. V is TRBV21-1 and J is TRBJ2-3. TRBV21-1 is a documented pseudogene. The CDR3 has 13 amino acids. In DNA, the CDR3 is TGTGCCTCCGCAGGAGAACCCACAGATACGCAGTATTTT. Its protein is CASAGEPTDTQYF.

The CDR3 DNA reads as TGTGCCTCAAGGAGTCCCGGGACAGGGTCCGGCTACACCTTC. Translation gives CASRSPGTGSGYTF. The rearrangement joins TRBV30 to TRBJ1-2; 9 nucleotides agree with TRBD1. The CDR3 has 14 residues. The J segment lost 8 bases and the V segment lost 7 bases, leaving 14 bases of the junction unmatched. Germline V gene sequence: CDR1 GTSNPN, CDR2 SVGIG (reference sequence).

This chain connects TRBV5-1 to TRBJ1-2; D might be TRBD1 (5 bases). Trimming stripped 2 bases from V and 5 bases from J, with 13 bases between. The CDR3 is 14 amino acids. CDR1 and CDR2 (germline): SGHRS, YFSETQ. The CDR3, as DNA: TGCGCCAGCAGCTTAGGGGACCCCGGTTATGGCTACACCTTC. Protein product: CASSLGDPGYGYTF.

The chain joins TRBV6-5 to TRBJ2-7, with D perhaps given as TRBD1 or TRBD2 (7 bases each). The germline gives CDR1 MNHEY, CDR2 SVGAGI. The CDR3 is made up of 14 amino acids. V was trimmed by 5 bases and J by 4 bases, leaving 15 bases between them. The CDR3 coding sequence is TGTGCCAGCAGTCTGACAGGGAGGGTATACGAGCAGTACTTC. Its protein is CASSLTGRVYEQYF.

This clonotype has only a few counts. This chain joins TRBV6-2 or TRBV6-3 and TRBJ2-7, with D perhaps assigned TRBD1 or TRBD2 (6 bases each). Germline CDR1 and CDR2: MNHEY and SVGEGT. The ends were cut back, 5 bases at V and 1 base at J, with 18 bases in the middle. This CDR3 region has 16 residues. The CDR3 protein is CASSHDGGGASYEQYF. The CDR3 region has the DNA TGTGCCAGCAGTCACGACGGGGGCGGAGCGTCCTACGAGCAGTACTTC.

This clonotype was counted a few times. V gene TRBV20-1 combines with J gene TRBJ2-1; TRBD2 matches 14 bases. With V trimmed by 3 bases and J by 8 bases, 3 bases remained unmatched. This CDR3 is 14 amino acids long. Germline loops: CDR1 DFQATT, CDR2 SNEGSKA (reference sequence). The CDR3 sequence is CSARTSGRAYEQFF. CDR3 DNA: TGCAGTGCTAGGACTAGCGGGAGGGCCTATGAGCAGTTCTTC.

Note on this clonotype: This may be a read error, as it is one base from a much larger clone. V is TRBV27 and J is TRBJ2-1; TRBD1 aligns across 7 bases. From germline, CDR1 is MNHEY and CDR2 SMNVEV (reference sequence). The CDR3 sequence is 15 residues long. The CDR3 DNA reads TGTGCCGGCAGTTTATCGACAGGGTACTACAATGAGCAGTTCTTC. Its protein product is CAGSLSTGYYNEQFF.

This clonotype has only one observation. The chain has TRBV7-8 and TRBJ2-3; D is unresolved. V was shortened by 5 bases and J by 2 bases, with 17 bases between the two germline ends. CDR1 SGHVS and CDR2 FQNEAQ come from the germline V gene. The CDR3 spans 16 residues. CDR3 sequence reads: CASSPAMNRHTDTQYF. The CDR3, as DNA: TGTGCCAGCAGCCCCGCGATGAACCGGCACACAGATACGCAGTATTTT.

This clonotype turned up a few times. The CDR3 region is CASSVASGGSQETQYF. The CDR3, as DNA: TGTGCCAGCAGCGTAGCGAGCGGGGGGTCCCAAGAGACCCAGTACTTC. This chain connects TRBV9 to TRBJ2-5; 9 positions match TRBD2. V lost 0 bases, J lost 1 base, and 4 bases stayed unmatched. Per the germline V gene, CDR1 is SGDLS and CDR2 is YYNGEE. The CDR3 runs 16 residues.

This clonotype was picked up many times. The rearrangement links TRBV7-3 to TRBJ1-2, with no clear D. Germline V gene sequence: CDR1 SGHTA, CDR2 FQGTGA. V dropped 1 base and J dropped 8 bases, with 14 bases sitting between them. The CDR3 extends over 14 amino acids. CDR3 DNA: TGTGCCAGCAGCTTAAGTGCGTCCCAAGGCGGCTACACCTTC. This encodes CASSLSASQGGYTF.

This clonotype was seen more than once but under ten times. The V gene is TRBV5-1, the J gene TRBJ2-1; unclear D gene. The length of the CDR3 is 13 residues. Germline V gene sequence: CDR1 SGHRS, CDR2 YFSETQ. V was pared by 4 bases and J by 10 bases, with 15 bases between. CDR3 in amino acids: CASSPVAIREQFF. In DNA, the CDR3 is TGCGCCAGCAGCCCCGTAGCAATTCGGGAGCAGTTCTTC.

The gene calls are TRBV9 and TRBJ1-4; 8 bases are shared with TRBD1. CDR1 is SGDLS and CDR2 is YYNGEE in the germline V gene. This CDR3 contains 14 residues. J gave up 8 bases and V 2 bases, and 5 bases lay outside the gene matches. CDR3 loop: CASSVGTGSEKLFF. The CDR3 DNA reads TGTGCCAGCAGCGTTGGGACAGGATCGGAAAAACTGTTTTTT.

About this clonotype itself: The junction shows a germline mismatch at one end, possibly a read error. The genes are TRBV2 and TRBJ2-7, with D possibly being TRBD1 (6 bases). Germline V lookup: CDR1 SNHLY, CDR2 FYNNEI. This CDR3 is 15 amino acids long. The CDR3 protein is CASSEVGASSDEQYF. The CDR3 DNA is TGTGCCAGCAGTGAAGTGGGGGCGAGCTCCGACGAGCAGTACTTC.

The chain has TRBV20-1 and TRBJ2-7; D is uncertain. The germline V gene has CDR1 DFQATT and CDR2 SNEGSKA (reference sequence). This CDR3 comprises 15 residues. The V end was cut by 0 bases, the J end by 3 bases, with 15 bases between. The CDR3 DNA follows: TGCAGTGCTAGAGATGTAAACTCTCCAGTCTACGAGCAGTACTTC. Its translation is CSARDVNSPVYEQYF.

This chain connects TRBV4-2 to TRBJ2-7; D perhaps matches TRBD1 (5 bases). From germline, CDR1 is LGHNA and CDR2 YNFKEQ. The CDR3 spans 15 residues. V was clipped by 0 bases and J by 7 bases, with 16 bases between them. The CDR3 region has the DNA TGTGCCAGCAGCCAAGATAGAGCCAGTCAGGGAGAGCAGTACTTC. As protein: CASSQDRASQGEQYF.

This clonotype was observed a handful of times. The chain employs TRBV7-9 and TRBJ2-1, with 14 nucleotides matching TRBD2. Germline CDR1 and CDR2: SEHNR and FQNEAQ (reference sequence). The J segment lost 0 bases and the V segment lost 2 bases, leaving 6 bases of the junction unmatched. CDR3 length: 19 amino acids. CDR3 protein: CASSLSGLAGVISYNEQFF. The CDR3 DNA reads TGTGCCAGCAGCTTATCGGGACTAGCGGGAGTTATCTCCTACAATGAGCAGTTCTTC.

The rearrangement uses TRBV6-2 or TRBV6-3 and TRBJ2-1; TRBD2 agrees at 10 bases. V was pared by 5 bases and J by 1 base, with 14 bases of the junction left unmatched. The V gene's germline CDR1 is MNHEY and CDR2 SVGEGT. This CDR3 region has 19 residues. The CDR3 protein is CASSTKQILAGVSYNEQFF. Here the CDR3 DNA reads TGTGCCAGCAGTACCAAACAAATCCTAGCGGGAGTGTCCTACAATGAGCAGTTCTTC.

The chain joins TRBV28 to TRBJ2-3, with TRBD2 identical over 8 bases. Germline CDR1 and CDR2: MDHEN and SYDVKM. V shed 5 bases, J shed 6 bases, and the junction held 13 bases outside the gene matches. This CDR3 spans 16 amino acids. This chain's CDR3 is CASSAQVASGLDTQYF. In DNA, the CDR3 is TGTGCCAGCAGTGCCCAGGTTGCTAGCGGGTTGGATACGCAGTATTTT. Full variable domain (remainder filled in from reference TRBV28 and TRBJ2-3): DVKVTQSSRYLVKRTGEKVFLECVQDMDHENMFWYRQDPGLGLRLIYFSYDVKMKEKGDIPEGYSVSREKKERFSLILESASTNQTSMYLCASSAQVASGLDTQYFGPGTRLTVL.

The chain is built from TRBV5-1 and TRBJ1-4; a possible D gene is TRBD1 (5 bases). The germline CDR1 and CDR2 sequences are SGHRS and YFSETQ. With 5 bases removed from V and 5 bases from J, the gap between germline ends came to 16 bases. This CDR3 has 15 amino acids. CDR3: CASRSSGTENEKLFF. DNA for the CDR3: TGCGCCAGCAGGTCCTCCGGGACGGAGAATGAAAAACTGTTTTTT.

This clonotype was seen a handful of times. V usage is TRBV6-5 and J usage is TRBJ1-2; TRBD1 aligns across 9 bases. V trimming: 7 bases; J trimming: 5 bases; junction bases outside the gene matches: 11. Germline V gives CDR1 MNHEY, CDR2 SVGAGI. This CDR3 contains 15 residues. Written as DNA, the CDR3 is TGTGCCAGCAAACCAAGGGGGACAGGGCCATATGGCTACACCTTC. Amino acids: CASKPRGTGPYGYTF.

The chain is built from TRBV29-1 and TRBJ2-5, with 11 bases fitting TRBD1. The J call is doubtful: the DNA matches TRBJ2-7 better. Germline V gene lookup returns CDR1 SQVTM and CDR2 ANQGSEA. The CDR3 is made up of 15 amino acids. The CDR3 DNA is TGCAGCGTTGTAGGGACAGGGGGTTCCAGGGCCGAGCAGTACTTC. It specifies CSVVGTGGSRAEQYF.

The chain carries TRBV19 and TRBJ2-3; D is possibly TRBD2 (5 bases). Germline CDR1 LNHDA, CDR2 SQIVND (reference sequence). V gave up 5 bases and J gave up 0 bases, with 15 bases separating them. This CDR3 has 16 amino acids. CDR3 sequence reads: CASSARTGFSTDTQYF. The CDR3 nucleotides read TGTGCCAGTAGTGCCCGGACGGGGTTTAGCACAGATACGCAGTATTTT.

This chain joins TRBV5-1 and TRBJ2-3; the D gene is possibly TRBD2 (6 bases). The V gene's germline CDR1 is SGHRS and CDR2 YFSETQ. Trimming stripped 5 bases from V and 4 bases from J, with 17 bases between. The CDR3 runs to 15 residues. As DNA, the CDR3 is TGCGCCAGCAGGCTGGAGGGACTCGCGGCAGATACGCAGTATTTT. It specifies CASRLEGLAADTQYF.

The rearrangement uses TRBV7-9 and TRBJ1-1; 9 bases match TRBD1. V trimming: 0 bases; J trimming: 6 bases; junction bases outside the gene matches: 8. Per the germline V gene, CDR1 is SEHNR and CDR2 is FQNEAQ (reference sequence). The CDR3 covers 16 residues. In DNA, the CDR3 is TGTGCCAGCAGCTTAGCTCCCGGACAGGGGTTCGCTGAAGCTTTCTTT. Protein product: CASSLAPGQGFAEAFF.